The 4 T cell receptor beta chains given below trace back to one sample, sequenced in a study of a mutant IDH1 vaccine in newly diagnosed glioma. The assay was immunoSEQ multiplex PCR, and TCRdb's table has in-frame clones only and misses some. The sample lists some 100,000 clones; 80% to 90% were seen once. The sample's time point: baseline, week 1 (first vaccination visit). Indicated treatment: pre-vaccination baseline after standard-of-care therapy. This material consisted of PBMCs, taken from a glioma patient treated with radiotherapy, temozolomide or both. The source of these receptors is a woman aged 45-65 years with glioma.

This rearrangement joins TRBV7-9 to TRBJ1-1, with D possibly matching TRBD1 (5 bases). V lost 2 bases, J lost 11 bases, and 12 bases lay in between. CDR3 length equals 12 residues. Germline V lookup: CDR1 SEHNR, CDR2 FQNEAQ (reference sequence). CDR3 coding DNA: TGTGCCAGCAGCTTATCGCCAGGGTCGGCTTTCTTT. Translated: CASSLSPGSAFF.

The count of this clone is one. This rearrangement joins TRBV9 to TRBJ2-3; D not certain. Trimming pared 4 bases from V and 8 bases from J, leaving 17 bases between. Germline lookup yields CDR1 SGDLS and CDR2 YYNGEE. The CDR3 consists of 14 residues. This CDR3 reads CASSPRHLGGTQYF. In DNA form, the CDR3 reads TGTGCCAGCAGCCCGCGACACCTAGGCGGTACGCAGTATTTT.

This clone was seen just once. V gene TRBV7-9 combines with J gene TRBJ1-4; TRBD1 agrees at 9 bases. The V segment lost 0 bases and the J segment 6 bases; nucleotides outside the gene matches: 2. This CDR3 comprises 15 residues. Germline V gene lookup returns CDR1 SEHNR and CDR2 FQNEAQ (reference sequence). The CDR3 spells CASSLARTGDEKLFF. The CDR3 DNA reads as TGTGCCAGCAGCTTAGCACGGACAGGGGATGAAAAACTGTTTTTT.

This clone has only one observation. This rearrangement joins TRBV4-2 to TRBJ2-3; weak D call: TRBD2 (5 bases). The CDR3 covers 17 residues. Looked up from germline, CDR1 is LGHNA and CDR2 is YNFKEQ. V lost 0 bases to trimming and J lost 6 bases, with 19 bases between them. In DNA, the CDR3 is TGTGCCAGCAGCCAAGAAGGGCCACTCCTCACGGGGGATACGCAGTATTTT. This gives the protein CASSQEGPLLTGDTQYF.